These T cell receptor beta chains were read from a single sample in a study of shared clonotypes between healthy human individuals. The assay was immunoSEQ multiplex PCR, and TCRdb's table has in-frame clones only and misses some. Of about 1.9 million clones listed, around 93% are singletons. The sequencing input was naive CD8+ T cells from PBMCs. These receptors originate from a man between 18 and 29 years old in good health. Some clones in this sample may be carry-over from other donors' samples. Each CDR3 is given without its conserved first and last residue. For some rows the clone size is stated as once, few or many, or as a class when expanded; others skip it.

clone_size | cdr3_length | j_call | v_call | cdr3_aa
. | 9 | TRBJ1-2 | TRBV29-1 | SVVGDYGYT
. | 11 | TRBJ2-5 | TRBV6-6 | ASSPGTEETQY
. | 12 | TRBJ2-3 | TRBV30 | AWSWVLSTDTQY
. | 14 | TRBJ1-2 | TRBV9 | ASSSWTGGLNYGYT
once | 13 | TRBJ2-2 | TRBV5-1 | ASSFTGGLAGELF
. | 15 | TRBJ2-7 | TRBV28 | ASSPFGFREIANEQY
. | 10 | TRBJ2-1 | TRBV5-1 | ASSGWPGEQF
. | 13 | TRBJ2-7 | TRBV4-2 | ASSQRLAGYYEQY
. | 12 | TRBJ2-2 | TRBV27 | ASNYVGATGELF
once | 13 | TRBJ2-1 | TRBV7-9 | ASSQLAGGINEQF
. | 14 | TRBJ1-3 | TRBV5-8 | ASSLVFRSSGNTIY
once | 13 | TRBJ2-3 | TRBV27 | ASSLLAGVGGTQY
. | 14 | TRBJ1-2 | TRBV27 | ASSPATGEWHYGYT
. | 12 | TRBJ1-1 | TRBV19 | ASSIGTGYWEAF
few | 13 | TRBJ1-1 | TRBV9 | ASSVRTGPGAEAF
. | 13 | TRBJ2-7 | TRBV10-3 | AISELQIRTYEQY
. | 12 | TRBJ2-1 | TRBV5-1 | ASSWAGADNEQF
once | 13 | TRBJ2-5 | TRBV28 | ASGAYTSVQETQY
once | 10 | TRBJ2-7 | TRBV15 | ATSRAGDEQY
few | 11 | TRBJ2-2 | TRBV4-3 | ASSPGLARELF
. | 14 | TRBJ1-3 | TRBV7-9 | ASSVGGLYSGNTIY
. | 14 | TRBJ2-1 | TRBV30 | AWSVISSGVYVEQF
. | 13 | TRBJ2-3 | TRBV2 | ASSEGRESPDTQY
. | 12 | TRBJ1-2 | TRBV27 | ASSLSMGVYGYT
. | 13 | TRBJ2-5 | TRBV7-9 | ASSSRQGRQETQY
. | 13 | TRBJ2-1 | TRBV7-9 | ASSYPGTSNNEQF
. | 11 | TRBJ2-1 | TRBV19 | ASRRLADNEQF
. | 12 | TRBJ2-7 | TRBV7-6 | ASSLVSVPGEQY
. | 13 | TRBJ2-7 | TRBV7-9 | ASSTPGLASYEQY
once | 13 | TRBJ2-1 | TRBV19 | ASSIWGRADNEQF
. | 11 | TRBJ2-7 | TRBV27 | ASSYRQGHEQY
. | 12 | TRBJ1-1 | TRBV2 | ASSDRNVNTEAF
. | 12 | TRBJ1-1 | TRBV6-9 | ASSSPGVKLEAF
. | 8 | TRBJ1-2 | TRBV20-1 | SARVDGYT
. | 11 | TRBJ2-7 | TRBV2 | ATQREGYNEQY
. | 14 | TRBJ1-3 | TRBV6-6 | ASTTPRQRPGNTIY
once | 10 | TRBJ2-3 | TRBV6-6 | ASYGSTDTQY
. | 14 | TRBJ2-1 | TRBV2 | ASSEASGYPYNEQF
. | 14 | TRBJ2-3 | TRBV5-1 | ASSLGTAPSTDTQY
. | 13 | TRBJ2-1 | TRBV5-4 | ASSFRREVSNEQF